The clone carrying this T cell receptor (beta chain) was found a few times. The germline V gene encodes CDR1 ENHRY and CDR2 SYGVKD. The CDR3 consists of 15 residues. V shed 0 bases, J shed 6 bases, and the junction held 1 base outside the gene matches. This record comes from a study of T cell changes during pregnancy in multiple sclerosis. This table comes from immunoSEQ multiplex PCR, and its TCRdb copy is limited to in-frame clones, with some not included. The table includes 38,000 or so clones, roughly 93% detected once. The receptor comes from a female donor with multiple sclerosis, enrolled in a pregnancy study. Sequenced here: CD4+ T cells from peripheral blood mononuclear cells, sampled in the second trimester of pregnancy. J is TRBJ2-1 and V is TRBV10-3; 11 nucleotides line up with TRBD2. The CDR3 DNA is TGTGCCATCAGTGAGTCGACTAGCGGGGCCAATGAGCAGTTCTTC. The encoded protein is CAISESTSGANEQFF.